This entry lists 7 T cell receptor beta chains sequenced from one sample in a study of regulatory T cells in long-lasting Graves disease (dated by TCRdb to the early 2020s). Libraries were made using multiplex PCR. TCRdb shows the sequencer as Illumina HiSeq 4000. iRepertoire HTBI primers and Arm-PCR amplification of CDR3 regions were used to construct TCR beta libraries. The public reads were reanalyzed by TCRdb: fastp trimming at Q25, MiXCR alignment, in-frame beta chains only. All rows with the same CDR3 protein become a single entry with the most common DNA and genes. The sample data list 310,000 or so distinct CDR3 sequences, and around 23% of these were observed just once. Of the sample, more than 50% is held by the ten largest clones. The time point label on this specimen signifies: persistent/refractory GD, antithyroid drugs over 5 years with positive TRAb. RNA was extracted from PBMCs in TRIzol for both TCR sequencing and RNA sequencing.

This sample comprised peripheral blood mononuclear cells (PBMCs), obtained when the disease was refractory, from a patient treated with antithyroid drugs. The receptors stem from a female donor with Graves disease.

This clonotype has only a few counts. The chain has TRBV5-1 and TRBJ2-7; D is possibly TRBD1 (6 bases). The CDR3 is 15 residues long. Trimming took 7 bases from V and 2 from J, leaving 19 bases between them. CDR1 is SGHRS and CDR2 is YFSETQ in the germline V gene. CDR3 protein: CASGRGRGPAYEQYF. In DNA form, the CDR3 reads TGCGCCAGCGGCCGGGGCAGGGGCCCAGCCTACGAGCAGTACTTC.

The chain links TRBV4-1 to TRBJ2-7; D gene unclear. The CDR3 spans 12 residues. Trimming removed 5 bases from V and 2 bases from J, with 7 bases in between. Germline V CDR1 and CDR2: MGHRA, YSYEKL. The CDR3: CASSDLTYEQYF. The CDR3 region has the DNA TGCGCCAGCAGCGATCTAACCTACGAGCAGTACTTC.

This CDR3 reads CASSNEATNEKLFF. In DNA, the CDR3 is TGTGCCAGTAGTAACGAGGCAACTAATGAAAAACTGTTTTTT. The chain has TRBV19 and TRBJ1-4; D gene unclear. Trimming stripped 4 bases from V and 0 bases from J, with 6 bases between. CDR1 and CDR2 from the germline V gene are LNHDA and SQIVND (reference sequence). The CDR3 has 14 amino acids.

The table lists this clonotype with a few counts. The chain is built from TRBV12-3 or TRBV12-4 and TRBJ1-1; no clear D. The CDR3 contains 12 residues. V was trimmed by 5 bases and J by 5 bases, leaving 9 bases between them. CDR3 sequence (DNA): TGTGCCAGCAGTCAGGCGTGGACTGAAGCTTTCTTT. It encodes CASSQAWTEAFF.

The chain joins TRBV4-3 to TRBJ2-2; no firm D call. V lost 0 bases and J 7 bases, leaving 6 bases between the germline ends. Germline lookup yields CDR1 LGHNA and CDR2 YSLEER. The CDR3 extends over 13 amino acids. In DNA, the CDR3 is TGCGCCAGCAGCCAAGAGTTAGGCGGGGAGCTGTTTTTT. It specifies CASSQELGGELFF.

The V gene is TRBV20-1, the J gene TRBJ2-7, with TRBD2 identical over 7 bases. V lost 3 bases and J lost 3; bases outside the gene matches: 11. From germline, CDR1 is DFQATT and CDR2 SNEGSKA (reference sequence). The CDR3 totals 15 residues. The CDR3 sequence is CSASEQASGNYEQYF. CDR3 bases: TGCAGTGCTAGTGAACAGGCTAGCGGCAACTACGAGCAGTACTTC.

In this sample, this clonotype turned up a few times. The chain employs TRBV9 and TRBJ1-2, with D unresolved. The germline V gene has CDR1 SGDLS and CDR2 YYNGEE. This CDR3 is 13 amino acids long. Between the trimmed V and J ends, which lost 4 bases and 3 bases, there was a span of 10 bases. The CDR3: CASSPPGYYGYTF. DNA of the CDR3: TGTGCCAGCAGCCCCCCGGGATACTATGGCTACACCTTC. The full variable domain, completed using reference TRBV9 and TRBJ1-2, is DSGVTQTPKHLITATGQRVTLRCSPRSGDLSVYWYQQSLDQGLQFLIQYYNGEERAKGNILERFSAQQFPDLHSELNLSSLELGDSALYFCASSPPGYYGYTFGSGTRLTVV.